Each of the 9 T cell receptor beta chains below was sequenced from the same sample in a study of blood T cell repertoires in COVID-19. The data were produced by immunoSEQ multiplex PCR, yet TCRdb's version contains in-frame clones alone and is incomplete. The sample has a few hundred thousand clones, under 90% seen once. Sequenced material: PBMCs or T cells enriched from blood (not recorded which). These receptors were collected from a man aged 30 to 39 who had recovered from COVID-19.

The rearrangement uses TRBV11-3 and TRBJ2-1, with D possibly TRBD2 on 6 matching bases. This CDR3 spans 13 amino acids. Germline CDR1 reads SGHNT; CDR2 reads YENEEA. The germline V and J ends were trimmed by 4 bases and 7 bases, with 11 bases remaining between them. CDR3 loop: CASSSGEPNEQFF. The DNA for the CDR3 is TGTGCCAGCAGCTCGGGAGAACCTAATGAGCAGTTCTTC.

The rearrangement links TRBV28 to TRBJ1-1; no firm D call. There are 13 residues in the CDR3. Germline V gene data show CDR1 as MDHEN and CDR2 as SYDVKM. V lost 2 bases to trimming and J lost 1 base, with 5 bases between them. The CDR3 spells CASSLIENTEAFF. CDR3 nucleotides: TGTGCCAGCAGTTTAATAGAGAACACTGAAGCTTTCTTT.

The chain couples TRBV24-1 to TRBJ2-3; 16 bases match TRBD2. The CDR3 totals 18 residues. Germline CDR1 KGHDR, CDR2 SFDVKD. With V trimmed by 2 bases and J by 7 bases, 8 bases remained unmatched. The chain's CDR3 is CATSDSGTSGRGLHTQYF. CDR3 DNA sequence: TGTGCCACCAGTGATTCCGGGACTAGCGGGAGGGGGCTTCATACGCAGTATTTT.

This chain joins TRBV6-5 and TRBJ2-3, with D possibly matching TRBD1 (5 bases). Trimming stripped 4 bases from V and 2 bases from J, with 10 bases between. Germline V gives CDR1 MNHEY, CDR2 SVGAGI. CDR3 length: 14 amino acids. The DNA for the CDR3 is TGTGCCAGCAGTTTGCAGGGAACCACAGATACGCAGTATTTT. It is translated as CASSLQGTTDTQYF.

V is TRBV7-2 and J is TRBJ2-1; TRBD1 aligns across 9 bases. Germline V gives CDR1 SGHTA, CDR2 FQGNSA. This CDR3 has 15 amino acids. Unmatched junction bases numbered 2, after V lost 4 bases and J lost 1 base. The CDR3 here is CASSSDRGSYNEQFF. The CDR3 DNA sequence: TGTGCCAGCAGCTCTGACAGGGGGTCCTACAATGAGCAGTTCTTC.

The V and J genes are TRBV3-1 (or the pseudogene TRBV3-2) and TRBJ2-2; 8 bases line up with TRBD1. V was clipped by 1 base and J by 8 bases; unmatched bases: 6. The CDR3 spans 15 residues. Germline V lookup: CDR1 LGHDT, CDR2 YNNKEL (reference sequence). DNA of the CDR3: TGTGCCAGCAGCCAAGTTTGGCAGGGGGCGGGGGAGCTGTTTTTT. Encoded protein: CASSQVWQGAGELFF.

V gene TRBV15 combines with J gene TRBJ1-2; D may be TRBD1 (5 bases). The V end lost 0 bases, the J end lost 6 bases, and 8 bases lay between the germline ends. Germline V gene lookup returns CDR1 LNHNV and CDR2 YYDKDF (reference sequence). There are 13 residues in the CDR3. The CDR3 region is CATSRDQGNGYTF. The DNA for the CDR3 is TGTGCCACCAGCAGAGACCAGGGTAATGGCTACACCTTC.

The V call is TRBV5-1, the J call TRBJ2-1; D ambiguous. The CDR3 totals 13 residues. V gave up 7 bases and J gave up 0 bases, with 8 bases separating them. CDR1 and CDR2 (germline): SGHRS, YFSETQ. The DNA of the CDR3 is TGCGCCAGCCGGGTTCTCTCCTACAATGAGCAGTTCTTC. This encodes CASRVLSYNEQFF.

The gene calls are TRBV10-1 and TRBJ1-5; TRBD1 agrees at 8 bases. CDR1 and CDR2 from the germline V gene are WNHNN and SYGVQD (reference sequence). V shed 5 bases and J 4 bases; nucleotides not matched to a gene: 4. The CDR3 is made up of 14 amino acids. This chain's CDR3 is CASSRQGRNQPQHF. For the CDR3, the DNA is TGCGCCAGCAGTAGACAGGGGCGAAATCAGCCCCAGCATTTT.